This T cell receptor beta chain was recorded in a study of shared clonotypes between healthy human individuals. Findings of the study overall: The naive CD4 repertoires of a few donors were compared, and around 5.1% of clonotypes were shared.

Profiling relied on immunoSEQ multiplex PCR, and the TCRdb table lists in-frame clones only, not all of them. The sample has about 990,000 clones, roughly 74% seen once. In the case of this clone: Its matching antigen is unknown.

Germline V lookup: CDR1 ENHRY, CDR2 SYGVKD. V dropped 6 bases and J dropped 6; count of bases not matched to a gene: 10. The CDR3 consists of 14 residues. V usage is TRBV10-3 and J usage is TRBJ2-7, with 8 bases that match TRBD2. The receptor comes from a man between 18 and 29 years old in good health. Some clones in this sample may be carry-over from other donors' samples. The source material was memory CD4+ T cells from PBMCs. The subset was: CD45RA-negative fraction. This CDR3 reads CAIRAGVPSREQYF. Written as DNA, the CDR3 is TGTGCCATCAGAGCGGGAGTTCCCAGTCGCGAGCAGTACTTC.